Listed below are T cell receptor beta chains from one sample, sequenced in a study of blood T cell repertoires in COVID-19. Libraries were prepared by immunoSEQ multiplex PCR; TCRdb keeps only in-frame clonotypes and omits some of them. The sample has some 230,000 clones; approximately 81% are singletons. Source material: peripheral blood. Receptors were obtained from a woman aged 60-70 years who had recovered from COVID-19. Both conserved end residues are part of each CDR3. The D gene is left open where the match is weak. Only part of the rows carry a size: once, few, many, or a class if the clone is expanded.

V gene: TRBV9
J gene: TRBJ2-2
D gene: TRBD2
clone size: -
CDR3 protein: CASSVGFAGVVSYGELFF
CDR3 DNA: TGTGCCAGCAGCGTAGGTTTCGCGGGGGTCGTCTCGTACGGGGAGCTGTTTTTT

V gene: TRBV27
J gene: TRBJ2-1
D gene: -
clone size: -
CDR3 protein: CASSSARGDEQFF
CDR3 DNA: TGTGCCAGCAGTTCGGCTAGGGGCGATGAGCAGTTCTTC

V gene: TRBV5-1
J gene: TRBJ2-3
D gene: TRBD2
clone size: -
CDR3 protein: CASSQTSGGADTQYF
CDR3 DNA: TGCGCCAGCTCCCAGACTAGCGGGGGTGCAGATACGCAGTATTTT

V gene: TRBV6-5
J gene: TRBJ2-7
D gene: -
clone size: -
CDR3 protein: CASSHRYEQYF
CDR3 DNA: TGTGCCAGCAGTCACAGGTACGAGCAGTACTTC

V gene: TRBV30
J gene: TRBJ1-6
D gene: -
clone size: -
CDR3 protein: CAWKEGGSPLHF
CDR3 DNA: TGTGCCTGGAAAGAGGGAGGTTCACCCCTCCACTTT

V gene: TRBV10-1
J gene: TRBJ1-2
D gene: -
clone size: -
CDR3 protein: CASSEDLDTLYGYTF
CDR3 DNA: TGCGCCAGCAGTGAAGATTTGGACACTCTCTATGGCTACACCTTC

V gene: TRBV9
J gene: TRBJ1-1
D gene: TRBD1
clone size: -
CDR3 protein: CASSVSGGGSTEAFF
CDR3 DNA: TGTGCCAGCAGCGTATCAGGGGGCGGGAGCACTGAAGCTTTCTTT

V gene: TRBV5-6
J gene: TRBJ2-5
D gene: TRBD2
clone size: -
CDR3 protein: CASRALAGGLETQYF
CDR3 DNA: TGTGCCAGCAGAGCACTAGCGGGGGGGCTAGAGACCCAGTACTTC

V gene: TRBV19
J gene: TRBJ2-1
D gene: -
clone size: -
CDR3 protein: CASSISEVGEQFF
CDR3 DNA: TGTGCCAGTAGTATTTCGGAAGTCGGGGAGCAGTTCTTC

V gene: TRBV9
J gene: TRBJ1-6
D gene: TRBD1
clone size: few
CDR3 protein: CASSDLGQGQNSPLHF
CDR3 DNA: TGTGCCAGCAGCGACTTAGGACAGGGCCAAAATTCACCCCTCCACTTT

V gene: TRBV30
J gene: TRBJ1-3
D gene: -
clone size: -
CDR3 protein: CAYTRGRGNTIYF
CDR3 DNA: TGTGCCTACACGCGGGGCCGAGGAAACACCATATATTTT

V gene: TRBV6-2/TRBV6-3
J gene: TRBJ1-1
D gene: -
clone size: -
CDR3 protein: CASSFGGRAFF
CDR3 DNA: TGTGCCAGCAGTTTCGGGGGGCGAGCTTTCTTT

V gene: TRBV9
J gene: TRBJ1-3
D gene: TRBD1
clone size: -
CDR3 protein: CASSATGVENTIYF
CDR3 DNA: TGTGCCAGCAGCGCGACAGGGGTTGAGAACACCATATATTTT

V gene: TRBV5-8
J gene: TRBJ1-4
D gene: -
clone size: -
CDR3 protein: CASSLGQGYEKLFF
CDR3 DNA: TGTGCCAGCAGCTTAGGTCAGGGATACGAAAAACTGTTTTTT

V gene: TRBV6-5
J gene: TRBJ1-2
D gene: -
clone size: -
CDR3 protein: CASRPDSLYGYTF
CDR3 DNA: TGTGCCAGCAGGCCCGACAGCCTCTATGGCTACACCTTC

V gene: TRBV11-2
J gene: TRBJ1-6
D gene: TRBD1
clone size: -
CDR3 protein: CASSPTGTGPNSPLHF
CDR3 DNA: TGTGCCAGCAGCCCAACCGGGACAGGTCCCAATTCACCCCTCCACTTT

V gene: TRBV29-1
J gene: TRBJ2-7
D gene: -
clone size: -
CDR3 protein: CSVEGGSEQYF
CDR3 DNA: TGCAGCGTTGAAGGAGGGAGCGAGCAGTACTTC

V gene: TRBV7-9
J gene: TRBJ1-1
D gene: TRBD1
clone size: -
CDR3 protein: CASSLDGTGSAEAFF
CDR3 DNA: TGTGCCAGCAGCTTAGATGGGACAGGGTCCGCTGAAGCTTTCTTT

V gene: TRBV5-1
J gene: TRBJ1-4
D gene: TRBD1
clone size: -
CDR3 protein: CASSLLYRGQSNEKLFF
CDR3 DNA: TGCGCCAGCAGCTTGCTTTACAGGGGACAATCTAATGAAAAACTGTTTTTT

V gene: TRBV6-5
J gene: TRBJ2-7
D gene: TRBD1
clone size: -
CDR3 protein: CASKGQGSYEQYF
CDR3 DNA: TGTGCCAGCAAAGGACAGGGATCCTACGAGCAGTACTTC

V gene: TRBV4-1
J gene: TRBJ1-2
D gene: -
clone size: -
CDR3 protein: CASSQPGSNYGYTF
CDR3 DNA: TGCGCCAGCAGCCAACCGGGGAGTAACTATGGCTACACCTTC

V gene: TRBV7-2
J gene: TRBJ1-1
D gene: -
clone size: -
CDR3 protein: CASSLRSDPEAFF
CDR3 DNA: TGTGCCAGCAGCTTAAGAAGCGACCCTGAAGCTTTCTTT

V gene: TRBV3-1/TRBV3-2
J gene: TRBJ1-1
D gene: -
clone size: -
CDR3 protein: CASTGPTEAFF
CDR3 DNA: TGTGCCAGCACCGGTCCCACTGAAGCTTTCTTT

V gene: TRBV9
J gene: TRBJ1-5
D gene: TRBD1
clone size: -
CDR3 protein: CASSAGQGAGNQPQHF
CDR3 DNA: TGTGCCAGCAGCGCTGGACAGGGGGCTGGCAATCAGCCCCAGCATTTT

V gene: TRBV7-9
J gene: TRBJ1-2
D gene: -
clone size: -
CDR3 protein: CASSATVLNNYGYTF
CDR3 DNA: TGTGCCAGCAGCGCGACAGTTCTCAATAACTATGGCTACACCTTC

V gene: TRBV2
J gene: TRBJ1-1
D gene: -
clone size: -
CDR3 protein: CASSPSGRAGGTEAFF
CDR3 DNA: TGTGCCAGCAGTCCTTCGGGGAGGGCCGGGGGAACTGAAGCTTTCTTT

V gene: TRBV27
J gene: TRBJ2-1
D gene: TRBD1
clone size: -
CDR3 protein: CASSPLLDRGYNEQFF
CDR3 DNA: TGTGCCAGCAGTCCGCTACTCGACAGGGGTTACAATGAGCAGTTCTTC

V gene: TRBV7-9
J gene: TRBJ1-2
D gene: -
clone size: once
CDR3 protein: CASSHGAAGGYTF
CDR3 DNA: TGTGCCAGCAGCCACGGCGCGGCGGGAGGCTACACCTTC

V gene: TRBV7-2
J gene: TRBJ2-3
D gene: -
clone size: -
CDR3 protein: CASSLGLAHTDTQYF
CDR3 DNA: TGTGCCAGCAGCTTAGGGCTAGCTCACACAGATACGCAGTATTTT

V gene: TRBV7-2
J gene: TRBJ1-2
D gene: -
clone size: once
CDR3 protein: CASSSRDTPNYGYTF
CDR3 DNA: TGTGCCAGCAGCTCCCGGGACACGCCAAACTATGGCTACACCTTC

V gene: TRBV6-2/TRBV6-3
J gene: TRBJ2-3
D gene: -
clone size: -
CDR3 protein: CASSYPRSSTDTQYF
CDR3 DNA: TGTGCCAGCAGTTACCCCAGATCTAGCACAGATACGCAGTATTTT

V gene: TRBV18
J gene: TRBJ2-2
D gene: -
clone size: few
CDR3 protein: CASSDQTLRAGELFF
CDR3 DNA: TGTGCCAGCTCAGACCAGACCCTGCGGGCCGGGGAGCTGTTTTTT

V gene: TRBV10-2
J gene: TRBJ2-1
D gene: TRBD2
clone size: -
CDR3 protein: CASCGLAGGPDEQFF
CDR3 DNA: TGCGCCAGCTGCGGACTAGCGGGGGGGCCGGATGAGCAGTTCTTC

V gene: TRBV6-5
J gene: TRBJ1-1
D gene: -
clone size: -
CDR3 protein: CASRQYRVNTEAFF
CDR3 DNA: TGTGCCAGCAGACAATACAGGGTAAACACTGAAGCTTTCTTT

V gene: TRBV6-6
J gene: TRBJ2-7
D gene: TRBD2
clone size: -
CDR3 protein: CASSTPGLAYEQYF
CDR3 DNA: TGTGCCAGCAGTACCCCGGGACTAGCCTACGAGCAGTACTTC

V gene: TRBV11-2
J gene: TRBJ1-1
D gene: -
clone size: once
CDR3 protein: CASSSPTGGDTEAFF
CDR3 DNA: TGTGCCAGCAGCTCCCCGACAGGTGGAGACACTGAAGCTTTCTTT

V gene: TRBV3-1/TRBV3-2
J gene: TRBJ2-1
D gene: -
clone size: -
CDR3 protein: CASSQGLSSDNEQFF
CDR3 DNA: TGTGCCAGCAGCCAAGGACTTAGCAGCGACAATGAGCAGTTCTTC